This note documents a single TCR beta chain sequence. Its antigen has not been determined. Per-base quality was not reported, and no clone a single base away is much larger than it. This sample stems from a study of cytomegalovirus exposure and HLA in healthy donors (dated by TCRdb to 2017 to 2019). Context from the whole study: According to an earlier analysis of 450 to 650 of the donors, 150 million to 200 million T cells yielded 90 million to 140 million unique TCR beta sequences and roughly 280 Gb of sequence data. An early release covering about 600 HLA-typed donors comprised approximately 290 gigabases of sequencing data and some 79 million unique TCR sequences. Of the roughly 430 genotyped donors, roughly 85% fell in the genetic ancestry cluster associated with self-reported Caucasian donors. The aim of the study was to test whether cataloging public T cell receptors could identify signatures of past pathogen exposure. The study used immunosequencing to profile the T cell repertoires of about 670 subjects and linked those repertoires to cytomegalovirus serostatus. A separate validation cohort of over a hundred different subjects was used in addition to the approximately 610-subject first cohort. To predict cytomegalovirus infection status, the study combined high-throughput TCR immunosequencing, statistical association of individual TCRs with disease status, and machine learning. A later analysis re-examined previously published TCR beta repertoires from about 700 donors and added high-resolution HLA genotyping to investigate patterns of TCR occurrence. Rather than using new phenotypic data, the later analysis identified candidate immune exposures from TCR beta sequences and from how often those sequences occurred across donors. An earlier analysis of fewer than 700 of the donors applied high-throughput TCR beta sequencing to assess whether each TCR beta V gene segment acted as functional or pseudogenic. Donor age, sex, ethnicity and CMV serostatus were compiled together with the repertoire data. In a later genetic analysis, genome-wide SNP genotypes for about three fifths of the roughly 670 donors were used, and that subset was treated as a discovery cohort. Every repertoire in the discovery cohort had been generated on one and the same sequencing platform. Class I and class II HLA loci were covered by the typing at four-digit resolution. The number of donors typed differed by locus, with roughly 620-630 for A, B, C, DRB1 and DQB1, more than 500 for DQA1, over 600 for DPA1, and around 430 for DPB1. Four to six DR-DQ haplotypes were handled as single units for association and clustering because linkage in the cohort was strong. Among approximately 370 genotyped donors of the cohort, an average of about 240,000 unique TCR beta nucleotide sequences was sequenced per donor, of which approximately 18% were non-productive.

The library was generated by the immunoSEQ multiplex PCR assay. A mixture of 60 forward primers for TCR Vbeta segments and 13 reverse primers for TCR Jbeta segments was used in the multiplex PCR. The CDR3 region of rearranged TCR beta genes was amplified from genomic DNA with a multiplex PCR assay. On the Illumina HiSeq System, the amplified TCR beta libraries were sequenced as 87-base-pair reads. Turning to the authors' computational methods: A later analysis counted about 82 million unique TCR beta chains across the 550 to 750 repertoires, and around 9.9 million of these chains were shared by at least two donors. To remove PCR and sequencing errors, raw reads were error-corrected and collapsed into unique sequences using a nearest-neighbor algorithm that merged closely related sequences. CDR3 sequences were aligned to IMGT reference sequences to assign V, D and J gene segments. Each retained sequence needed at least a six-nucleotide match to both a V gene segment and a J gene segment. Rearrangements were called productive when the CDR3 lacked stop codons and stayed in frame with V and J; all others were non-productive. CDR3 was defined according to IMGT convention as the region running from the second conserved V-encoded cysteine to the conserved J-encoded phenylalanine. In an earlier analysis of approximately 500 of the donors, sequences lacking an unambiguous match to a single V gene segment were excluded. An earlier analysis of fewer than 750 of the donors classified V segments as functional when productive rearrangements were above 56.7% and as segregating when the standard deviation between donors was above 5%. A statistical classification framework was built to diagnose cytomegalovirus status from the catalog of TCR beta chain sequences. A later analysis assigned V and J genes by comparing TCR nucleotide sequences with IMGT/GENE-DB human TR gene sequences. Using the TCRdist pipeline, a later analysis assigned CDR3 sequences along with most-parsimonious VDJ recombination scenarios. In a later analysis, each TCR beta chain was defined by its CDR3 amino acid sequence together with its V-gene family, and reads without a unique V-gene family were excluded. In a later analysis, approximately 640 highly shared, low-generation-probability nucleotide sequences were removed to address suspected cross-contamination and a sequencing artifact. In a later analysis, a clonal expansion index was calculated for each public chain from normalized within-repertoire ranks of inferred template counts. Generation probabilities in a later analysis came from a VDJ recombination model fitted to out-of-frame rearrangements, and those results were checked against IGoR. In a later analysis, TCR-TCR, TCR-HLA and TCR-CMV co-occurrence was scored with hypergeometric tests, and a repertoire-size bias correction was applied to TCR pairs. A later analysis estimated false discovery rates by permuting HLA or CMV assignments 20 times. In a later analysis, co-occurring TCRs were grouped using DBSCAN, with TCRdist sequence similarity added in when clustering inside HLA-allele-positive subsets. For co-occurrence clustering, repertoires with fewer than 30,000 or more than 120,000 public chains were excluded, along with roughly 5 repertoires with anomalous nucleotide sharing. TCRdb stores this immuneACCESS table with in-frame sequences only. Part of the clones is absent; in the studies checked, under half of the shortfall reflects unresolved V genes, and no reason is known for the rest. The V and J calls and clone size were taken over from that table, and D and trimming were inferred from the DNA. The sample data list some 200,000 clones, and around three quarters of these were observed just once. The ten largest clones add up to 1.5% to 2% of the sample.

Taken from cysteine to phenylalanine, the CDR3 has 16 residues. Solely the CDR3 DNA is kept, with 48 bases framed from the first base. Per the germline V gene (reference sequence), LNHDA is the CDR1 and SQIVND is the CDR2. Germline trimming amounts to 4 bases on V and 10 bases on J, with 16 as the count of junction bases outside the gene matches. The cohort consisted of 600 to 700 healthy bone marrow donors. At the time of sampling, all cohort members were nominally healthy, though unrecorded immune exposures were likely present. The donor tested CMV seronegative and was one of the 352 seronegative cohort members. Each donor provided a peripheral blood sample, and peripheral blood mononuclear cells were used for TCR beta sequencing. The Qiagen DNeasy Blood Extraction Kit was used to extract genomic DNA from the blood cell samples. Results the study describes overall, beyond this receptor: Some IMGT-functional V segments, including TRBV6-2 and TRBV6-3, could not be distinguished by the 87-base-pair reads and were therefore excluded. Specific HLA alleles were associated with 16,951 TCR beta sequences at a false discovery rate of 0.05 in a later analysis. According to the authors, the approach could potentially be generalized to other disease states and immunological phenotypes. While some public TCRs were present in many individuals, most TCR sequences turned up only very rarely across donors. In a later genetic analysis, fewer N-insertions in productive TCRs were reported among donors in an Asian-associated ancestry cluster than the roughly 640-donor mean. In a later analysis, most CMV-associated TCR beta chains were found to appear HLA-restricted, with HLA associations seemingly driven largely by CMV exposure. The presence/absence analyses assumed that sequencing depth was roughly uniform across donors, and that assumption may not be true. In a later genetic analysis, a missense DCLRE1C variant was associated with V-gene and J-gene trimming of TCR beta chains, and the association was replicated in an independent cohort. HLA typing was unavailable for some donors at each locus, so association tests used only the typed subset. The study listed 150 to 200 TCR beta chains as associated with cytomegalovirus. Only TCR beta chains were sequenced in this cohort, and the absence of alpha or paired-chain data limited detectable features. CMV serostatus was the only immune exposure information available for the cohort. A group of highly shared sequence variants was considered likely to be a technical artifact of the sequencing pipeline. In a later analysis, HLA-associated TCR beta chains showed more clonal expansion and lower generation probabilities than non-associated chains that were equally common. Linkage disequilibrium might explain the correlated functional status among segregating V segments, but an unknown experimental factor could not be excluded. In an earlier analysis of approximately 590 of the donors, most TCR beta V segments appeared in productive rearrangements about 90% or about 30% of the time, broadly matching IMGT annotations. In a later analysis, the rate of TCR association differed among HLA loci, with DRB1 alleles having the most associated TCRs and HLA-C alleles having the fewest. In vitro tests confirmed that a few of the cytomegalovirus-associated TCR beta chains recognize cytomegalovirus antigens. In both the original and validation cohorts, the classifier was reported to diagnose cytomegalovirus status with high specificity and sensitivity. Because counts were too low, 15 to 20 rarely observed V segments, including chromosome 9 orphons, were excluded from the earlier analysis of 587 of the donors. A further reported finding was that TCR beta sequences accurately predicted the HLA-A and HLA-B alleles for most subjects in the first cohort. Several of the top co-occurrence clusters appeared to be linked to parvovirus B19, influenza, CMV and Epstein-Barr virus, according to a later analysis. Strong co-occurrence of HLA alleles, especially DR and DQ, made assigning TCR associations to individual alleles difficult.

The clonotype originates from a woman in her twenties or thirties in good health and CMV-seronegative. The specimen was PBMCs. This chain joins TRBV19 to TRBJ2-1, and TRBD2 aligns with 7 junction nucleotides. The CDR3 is CASSNSLADNEGEQFF. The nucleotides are TGTGCCAGTAGTAACTCGCTAGCGGACAATGAGGGAGAGCAGTTCTTC.